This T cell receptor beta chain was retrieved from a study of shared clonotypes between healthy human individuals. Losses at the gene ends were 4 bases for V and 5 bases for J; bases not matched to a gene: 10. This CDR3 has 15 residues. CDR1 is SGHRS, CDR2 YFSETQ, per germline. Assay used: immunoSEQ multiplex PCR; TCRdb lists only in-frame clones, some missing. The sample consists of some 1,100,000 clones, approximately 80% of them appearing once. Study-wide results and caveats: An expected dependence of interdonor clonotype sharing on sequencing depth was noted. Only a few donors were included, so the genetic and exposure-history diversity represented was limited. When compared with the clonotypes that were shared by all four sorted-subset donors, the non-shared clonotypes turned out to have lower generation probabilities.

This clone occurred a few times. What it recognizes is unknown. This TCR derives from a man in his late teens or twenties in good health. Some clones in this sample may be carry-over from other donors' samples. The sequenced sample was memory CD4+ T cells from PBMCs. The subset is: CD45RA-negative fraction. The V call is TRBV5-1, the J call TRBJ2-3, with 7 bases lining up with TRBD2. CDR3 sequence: CASSPTGGVEDTQYF. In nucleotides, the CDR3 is TGCGCCAGCAGCCCGACGGGGGGAGTGGAAGATACGCAGTATTTT.